This T cell receptor beta chain derives from a study of identical twins. Healthy Caucasians were all of the donors. TCRdb analysed the 5' RACE reads with MiXCR anew, one entry per CDR3 protein. The data show 640,000 or so distinct CDR3 sequences, 5.5% to 7.5% seen once. CDR3 length: 14 residues. Germline V CDR1 and CDR2: SGHVS, FQNEAQ. With 5 bases clipped from V and 7 bases from J, the junction kept 8 bases outside the gene matches. Sequenced material: naive T cells sorted from blood. The chain has TRBV7-8 and TRBJ2-4, with 7 bases aligning to TRBD1. The clonotype originates from a man aged 18 to 30 in good health. CDR3: CASSQQGRSNIQYF. For the CDR3, the DNA is TGTGCCAGCAGCCAACAGGGGCGAAGTAACATTCAGTACTTC.